These 22 T cell receptor beta chains were all obtained from the same sample, sequenced in a study of shared clonotypes between healthy human individuals. The assay was immunoSEQ multiplex PCR, and TCRdb's table has in-frame clones only and misses some. The data show roughly 2.2 million clones, 80% to 95% seen once. The sample taken for sequencing was naive CD4+ T cells from PBMCs. The sample's subset: CD45RA+ positively selected. The receptors stem from a man aged 18 to 29 in good health. Some clones in this sample may be carry-over from other donors' samples.

The chain links TRBV11-2 to TRBJ1-4; D gene unclear. Germline V gene sequence: CDR1 SGHAT, CDR2 FQNNGV. There are 15 residues in the CDR3. Trimming cost V 2 bases and J 3 bases, with 10 bases left between them. Here the CDR3 reads CASSLRQLANEKLFF. As DNA, the CDR3 is TGTGCCAGCAGCTTAAGGCAGTTAGCTAATGAAAAACTGTTTTTT. Using reference TRBV11-2 and TRBJ1-4 for the parts outside the CDR3, the full variable domain is EAGVAQSPRYKIIEKRQSVAFWCNPISGHATLYWYQQILGQGPKLLIQFQNNGVVDDSQLPKDRFSAERLKGVDSTLKIQPAKLEDSAVYLCASSLRQLANEKLFFGSGTQLSVL.

The chain employs TRBV5-8 and TRBJ2-3; D may be TRBD1 (6 bases). Trimming removed 4 bases at V and 6 bases at J, with 15 bases between. The CDR3 consists of 14 residues. CDR1 SGHTS and CDR2 YDEGEE come from the germline V gene. CDR3 residues: CASSHDTGYDTQYF. As DNA, the CDR3 is TGTGCCAGCAGCCATGATACAGGGTACGATACGCAGTATTTT. Full variable domain (rest looked up from reference TRBV5-8 and TRBJ2-3): EAGVTQSPTHLIKTRGQQATLRCSPISGHTSVYWYQQALGLGLQFLLWYDEGEERNRGNFPPRFSGRQFPNYSSELNVNALELEDSALYLCASSHDTGYDTQYFGPGTRLTVL.

The V call is TRBV4-1, the J call TRBJ2-7; D unclear. V was cut by 2 bases and J by 0 bases, with 8 bases left in between. Germline assignment: CDR1 MGHRA and CDR2 YSYEKL. The CDR3 runs 14 residues. The CDR3 DNA reads TGCGCCAGCAGCCAAACCATGGGCTCCTACGAGCAGTACTTC. Amino acid sequence: CASSQTMGSYEQYF.

In DNA, the CDR3 is TGTGCCAGCAGCCGCAAGACTAGCGGGAACTACGGCGGGGATGAGCAGTTCTTC. Protein: CASSRKTSGNYGGDEQFF. V is TRBV11-2 and J is TRBJ2-1; 11 bases align to TRBD2. V dropped 5 bases and J dropped 8; count of bases not matched to a gene: 17. CDR1 SGHAT and CDR2 FQNNGV come from the germline V gene. The CDR3 totals 18 residues.

The chain uses TRBV28 and TRBJ2-2; D gene unclear. CDR3 length equals 17 residues. Germline CDR1 reads MDHEN; CDR2 reads SYDVKM. V was cut by 8 bases and J by 4 bases, with 23 bases left in between. The CDR3 loop reads CASASTPLTVVTGELFF. In DNA, the CDR3 is TGTGCCAGCGCGTCTACTCCCCTCACAGTCGTCACCGGGGAGCTGTTTTTT.

The chain links TRBV5-1 to TRBJ2-7; 8 bases line up with TRBD1. V was pared by 0 bases and J by 3 bases, with 2 bases of the junction left unmatched. The CDR3 is made up of 14 amino acids. The germline V gene encodes CDR1 SGHRS and CDR2 YFSETQ. CDR3 sequence: CASSLVGQDYEQYF. The CDR3 nucleotides are TGCGCCAGCAGCTTGGTGGGACAGGACTACGAGCAGTACTTC.

The V and J genes are TRBV19 and TRBJ2-1, with no clear D. The CDR3 has 16 amino acids. CDR1 is LNHDA and CDR2 is SQIVND in the germline V gene (reference sequence). The germline V and J ends were trimmed by 5 bases and 1 base, with 15 bases remaining between them. In DNA form, the CDR3 reads TGTGCCAGTAGTCTTTTATCAATCGGGTCCTACAATGAGCAGTTCTTC. Translation: CASSLLSIGSYNEQFF.

The genes are TRBV6-6 and TRBJ2-2; TRBD1 matches 8 bases. The CDR3 loop spans 15 amino acids. Per germline, CDR1 MNHNY and CDR2 SVGAGI (reference sequence). The J segment lost 3 bases and the V segment lost 6 bases, leaving 6 bases of the junction unmatched. The CDR3, as DNA: TGTGCCAGCAGGCCGGCGACAGGGGACACCGGGGAGCTGTTTTTT. This encodes CASRPATGDTGELFF.

This chain connects TRBV27 to TRBJ1-4; 7 bases agree with TRBD1. Germline V gives CDR1 MNHEY, CDR2 SMNVEV (reference sequence). Germline trimming cut 6 bases from V and 5 bases from J; bases unmatched to any gene: 6. CDR3 size: 14 residues. CDR3 bases: TGTGCCAGCAGCGGGGGACAGAAGAATGAAAAACTGTTTTTT. It codes for CASSGGQKNEKLFF.

The chain combines TRBV4-1 with TRBJ2-7, with D tentatively TRBD1 (7 bases). Germline CDR1 is MGHRA and CDR2 is YSYEKL. V lost 5 bases to trimming and J lost 4 bases, with 24 bases between them. The length of the CDR3 is 17 residues. For the CDR3, the DNA is TGCGCCAGCAGCTCAACCTTCCACAGGGGCCGGGAGTACGAGCAGTACTTC. Translating gives CASSSTFHRGREYEQYF.

Worth noting for this clone: The sample contains more than one DNA sequence encoding this CDR3. The chain is built from TRBV18 and TRBJ1-4; 8 bases match TRBD1. Trimming cost V 6 bases and J 5 bases; bases outside gene matches: 5. The CDR3 consists of 14 residues. The germline V gene encodes CDR1 KGHSH and CDR2 LQKENI. CDR3 DNA sequence: TGTGCCAGCTCCCCCGGGACAGGAAATGAAAAACTGTTTTTT. The encoded protein is CASSPGTGNEKLFF.

The rearrangement links TRBV11-2 to TRBJ2-3, with D unclear. V shed 3 bases and J shed 2 bases, with 6 bases lying between them. This CDR3 comprises 13 residues. Germline V gene sequence: CDR1 SGHAT, CDR2 FQNNGV. This chain's CDR3 is CASSFQFTDTQYF. The CDR3 DNA reads TGTGCCAGCAGCTTTCAGTTCACAGATACGCAGTATTTT.

The CDR3 nucleotides are TGCGCCAGCAGCTTGGCGCTAGCGGGACCCGGGGAGCTGTTTTTT. Protein sequence: CASSLALAGPGELFF. This chain uses TRBV5-1 with TRBJ2-2; 9 bases are a match to TRBD2. Trimming at V came to 0 bases and at J to 6 bases, leaving 3 bases not matched to a gene. Germline values: CDR1 SGHRS, CDR2 YFSETQ. The CDR3 has 15 amino acids.

This chain joins TRBV7-9 and TRBJ2-3; TRBD2 might be the D (5 bases). V gave up 3 bases and J gave up 10 bases, with 20 bases separating them. The CDR3 runs 15 residues. Germline-derived CDR1 and CDR2 are SEHNR and FQNEAQ (reference sequence). In DNA form, the CDR3 reads TGTGCCAGCAGCTTTGCCTTCCCCTCGGCGGGTGCGCAGTATTTT. Residues: CASSFAFPSAGAQYF.

This chain uses TRBV6-1 with TRBJ1-4; perhaps TRBD1 as D (6 bases). Germline loops: CDR1 MNHNS, CDR2 SASEGT. Trimming took off 5 bases at V and 8 bases at J, with 15 bases between the two ends. This CDR3 is built from 14 residues. CDR3 loop: CASSLLGHNEKLFF. The CDR3 coding sequence is TGTGCCAGCAGTCTCCTGGGACACAACGAAAAACTGTTTTTT.

V and J are TRBV18 and TRBJ2-1; maybe TRBD2 (5 bases). V lost 3 bases and J lost 4, with 10 bases in between. Germline loops: CDR1 KGHSH, CDR2 LQKENI. This CDR3 has 14 residues. CDR3 coding DNA: TGTGCCAGCTCACCTCTACGCGGGTACAATGAGCAGTTCTTC. As protein: CASSPLRGYNEQFF.

The V and J genes are TRBV4-1 and TRBJ2-3; 7 nucleotides agree with TRBD2. CDR3 size: 15 residues. Germline-derived CDR1 and CDR2 are MGHRA and YSYEKL. V lost 4 bases, J lost 6 bases, and 10 bases stayed unmatched. CDR3 protein: CASSRRASGWDTQYF. Here the CDR3 DNA reads TGCGCCAGCAGCCGCCGGGCTAGCGGATGGGATACGCAGTATTTT.

Concerning this clone: Different DNA sequences within this sample yield the same CDR3. As DNA, the CDR3 is TGTGCCAGCAGCCGGGGACTAGCGGGAGGGTACGAGCAGTACTTC. This translates into CASSRGLAGGYEQYF. This chain joins TRBV14 and TRBJ2-7; 16 bases line up with TRBD2. Germline V lookup: CDR1 SGHDN, CDR2 FVKESK. Trimming took 4 bases from V and 4 from J; bases not matched to a gene: 1. This CDR3 spans 15 amino acids.

This clone was recorded once. The chain uses TRBV7-3 and TRBJ1-5; 7 bases are shared with TRBD1. Germline CDR1 reads SGHTA; CDR2 reads FQGTGA. The CDR3 has 18 residues. With 4 bases clipped from V and 7 bases from J, the junction kept 19 bases outside the gene matches. CDR3 region: CASSSRDRRFRGGQPQHF. CDR3 DNA sequence: TGTGCCAGCAGCTCCCGGGACAGAAGATTCCGGGGTGGACAGCCCCAGCATTTT.

The chain uses TRBV28 and TRBJ2-3; TRBD2 matches 8 bases. V lost 4 bases and J lost 2; bases outside the gene matches: 8. CDR3 length: 16 amino acids. Looked up from germline, CDR1 is MDHEN and CDR2 is SYDVKM. CDR3 residues: CASSSRPGGLTDTQYF. The CDR3 DNA reads TGTGCCAGCAGTTCCCGCCCGGGAGGGCTCACAGATACGCAGTATTTT.

This chain links TRBV28 with TRBJ1-1, with 9 bases identical to TRBD1. The CDR3 has 14 amino acids. Trimming at V came to 8 bases and at J to 1 base, leaving 5 bases not matched to a gene. CDR1 and CDR2 from the germline V gene are MDHEN and SYDVKM. The CDR3 DNA reads as TGTGCCAGCCATGGACAGGGGTCGAACACTGAAGCTTTCTTT. Its protein product is CASHGQGSNTEAFF. Using reference TRBV28 and TRBJ1-1 for the parts outside the CDR3, the full variable domain is DVKVTQSSRYLVKRTGEKVFLECVQDMDHENMFWYRQDPGLGLRLIYFSYDVKMKEKGDIPEGYSVSREKKERFSLILESASTNQTSMYLCASHGQGSNTEAFFGQGTRLTVV.

This chain joins TRBV28 and TRBJ2-6; the D gene is possibly TRBD1 (6 bases). CDR3 length: 15 residues. CDR1 is MDHEN, CDR2 SYDVKM, per germline. Trimming shortened V by 3 bases and J by 3 bases, and 9 bases separated the two germline ends. DNA of the CDR3: TGTGCCAGCAGTTTCAGGGGCGGTGGGGCCAACGTCCTGACTTTC. The encoded protein is CASSFRGGGANVLTF. The full variable domain, rest sourced from reference TRBV28 and TRBJ2-6, is DVKVTQSSRYLVKRTGEKVFLECVQDMDHENMFWYRQDPGLGLRLIYFSYDVKMKEKGDIPEGYSVSREKKERFSLILESASTNQTSMYLCASSFRGGGANVLTFGAGSRLTVL.